Each of the 28 T cell receptor beta chains below was sequenced from the same sample in a study of preoperative IRX-2 immunotherapy in early breast cancer. Measured with immunoSEQ multiplex PCR; TCRdb has only the in-frame clones, and not every one. The profile shows 35,000 to 45,000 clones, about four fifths of them singletons. The treatment: preoperative locoregional IRX-2 cytokine immunotherapy. The sample consisted of lymph node tissue, taken after IRX-2 immunotherapy. These receptors were obtained from a human donor with breast cancer.

V gene TRBV11-3 combines with J gene TRBJ2-3, with D possibly being TRBD2 (6 bases). V dropped 1 base and J dropped 3 bases, with 14 bases sitting between them. Germline V gene data show CDR1 as SGHNT and CDR2 as YENEEA. The CDR3 spans 16 residues. CDR3 loop: CASSLVAGGGTDTQYF. In DNA form, the CDR3 reads TGTGCCAGCAGCTTAGTTGCCGGTGGGGGGACAGATACGCAGTATTTT.

This rearrangement joins TRBV11-3 to TRBJ2-7; a weak D match, TRBD2 (6 bases). The V gene lost 8 bases and the J gene lost 1 base, with 15 bases spanning the gap. The CDR3 is 14 amino acids. Germline CDR1 is SGHNT and CDR2 is YENEEA. CDR3 sequence reads: CASGVGAGSYEQYF. For the CDR3, the DNA is TGTGCCAGCGGGGTCGGTGCGGGGTCCTACGAGCAGTACTTC. Full variable domain (outside the CDR3, taken from reference TRBV11-3 and TRBJ2-7): EAGVVQSPRYKIIEKKQPVAFWCNPISGHNTLYWYLQNLGQGPELLIRYENEEAVDDSQLPKDRFSAERLKGVDSTLKIQPAELGDSAVYLCASGVGAGSYEQYFGPGTRLTVT.

This chain links TRBV6-8 with TRBJ2-5, with D perhaps TRBD1 (5 bases). Per the germline V gene, CDR1 is MNHGY and CDR2 is SAAAGT. The germline V and J ends were trimmed by 7 bases and 5 bases, with 14 bases remaining between them. The CDR3 runs to 13 residues. The CDR3 loop is CASTVGLLETQYF. In nucleotides, the CDR3 is TGTGCCAGCACGGTGGGGCTCTTGGAGACCCAGTACTTC.

The V and J genes are TRBV18 and TRBJ1-2; 8 bases are shared with TRBD1. Germline lookup yields CDR1 KGHSH and CDR2 LQKENI. This CDR3 is 14 amino acids long. After removal of 6 bases from V and 2 bases from J, the junction contained 5 bases not matched to a gene. The CDR3 region is CASSTTGANYGYTF. In nucleotides, the CDR3 is TGTGCCAGCTCCACGACAGGGGCGAACTATGGCTACACCTTC.

The chain has TRBV5-1 and TRBJ1-6; no definite D call. Germline V lookup: CDR1 SGHRS, CDR2 YFSETQ. This CDR3 contains 14 residues. V was shortened by 10 bases and J by 7 bases, with 18 bases between the two germline ends. CDR3 sequence (DNA): TGCGCCGGACCGGTCGGACCGGTAAATTCACCCCTCCACTTT. It translates to CAGPVGPVNSPLHF. The entire variable domain, with the rest obtained from reference TRBV5-1 and TRBJ1-6, is as follows: KAGVTQTPRYLIKTRGQQVTLSCSPISGHRSVSWYQQTPGQGLQFLFEYFSETQRNKGNFPGRFSGRQFSNSRSEMNVSTLELGDSALYLCAGPVGPVNSPLHFGNGTRLTVT.

The V call is TRBV2, the J call TRBJ1-1; D call uncertain. V was shortened by 4 bases and J by 0 bases, with 6 bases between the two germline ends. Germline CDR1 and CDR2: SNHLY and FYNNEI. The CDR3 extends over 13 amino acids. In nucleotides, the CDR3 is TGTGCCAGCAGTGCACAATTGAACACTGAAGCTTTCTTT. This codes for CASSAQLNTEAFF.

The chain uses TRBV6-8 and TRBJ2-3, with 13 bases that match TRBD2. CDR1 and CDR2 (germline): MNHGY, SAAAGT. This CDR3 has 16 residues. The V segment lost 2 bases and the J segment 4 bases; nucleotides outside the gene matches: 3. The CDR3 DNA sequence: TGTGCCAGCAGTTACGTACTAGCGGGGGGGGCAGATACGCAGTATTTT. Protein product: CASSYVLAGGADTQYF.

The rearrangement links TRBV15 to TRBJ2-7, with a tentative D call TRBD1 (5 bases). This CDR3 is 15 amino acids long. Germline CDR1 is LNHNV and CDR2 is YYDKDF (reference sequence). Trimming took 0 bases from V and 5 from J, leaving 14 bases between them. DNA for the CDR3: TGTGCCACCAGCAGAGAGAGGACACCTCGGAACGAGCAGTACTTC. Amino acids: CATSRERTPRNEQYF.

The CDR3 DNA reads TGTGCCACCCACCTGACCTACAACACTGAAGCTTTCTTT. Its protein product is CATHLTYNTEAFF. J is TRBJ1-1 and V is TRBV7-1; D call uncertain. TRBV7-1 is known as an ORF, though its function is uncertain. Trimming removed 10 bases from V and 2 bases from J, with 14 bases in between. The CDR3 runs 13 residues.

This clone came up a few times. The chain joins TRBV6-8 to TRBJ2-7; possibly TRBD1 or TRBD2 for D (5 bases each). This CDR3 is built from 15 residues. V was cut by 5 bases and J by 2 bases, with 16 bases left in between. The germline gives CDR1 MNHGY, CDR2 SAAAGT. CDR3 nucleotides: TGTGCCAGCAGTGTTATCCGGGACGGGACCTACGAGCAGTACTTC. Translation: CASSVIRDGTYEQYF.

The chain couples TRBV7-1 to TRBJ1-1; 7 nucleotides align to TRBD1. TRBV7-1 is assigned to the ORF class and has an uncertain function. J was trimmed by 3 bases and V by 4 bases; bases with no gene match: 17. There are 18 residues in the CDR3. The CDR3 coding sequence is TGTGCCAGCAGCTTCCCCGGACAGGACCTCTCTCTGGACACTGAAGCTTTCTTT. It translates to CASSFPGQDLSLDTEAFF.

V and J are TRBV6-8 and TRBJ1-3; D perhaps matches TRBD1 (6 bases). Germline CDR1 is MNHGY and CDR2 is SAAAGT. This CDR3 is 15 amino acids long. With 6 bases removed from V and 2 bases from J, the gap between germline ends came to 14 bases. The CDR3 DNA is TGTGCCAGCAGACAGCTTCGGACAGCTGGAAACACCATATATTTT. This translates into CASRQLRTAGNTIYF.

The chain employs TRBV2 and TRBJ2-1; 10 bases fit TRBD2. This CDR3 is 13 amino acids long. CDR1 SNHLY and CDR2 FYNNEI come from the germline V gene. The ends lost 10 bases at V and 7 bases at J; junction bases unmatched: 7. CDR3 sequence reads: CATQRGGENEQFF. The CDR3 nucleotides are TGTGCCACCCAGCGGGGGGGCGAGAATGAGCAGTTCTTC.

The chain carries TRBV19 and TRBJ2-3; D possibly corresponds to TRBD2 (5 bases). V was pared by 5 bases and J by 1 base, with 16 bases between. Germline CDR1 is LNHDA and CDR2 is SQIVND (reference sequence). The CDR3 is 16 amino acids. The CDR3 sequence: CASSWSGSGGTDTQYF. The CDR3 bases are TGTGCCAGTAGTTGGTCGGGGAGCGGAGGCACAGATACGCAGTATTTT. Filled out from reference TRBV19 and TRBJ2-3, the complete variable domain reads DGGITQSPKYLFRKEGQNVTLSCEQNLNHDAMYWYRQDPGQGLRLIYYSQIVNDFQKGDIAEGYSVSREKKESFPLTVTSAQKNPTAFYLCASSWSGSGGTDTQYFGPGTRLTVL.

This rearrangement joins TRBV12-5 to TRBJ2-1, with 9 bases lining up with TRBD1. The V gene's germline CDR1 is LGHNT and CDR2 FRNRAP. There are 15 residues in the CDR3. Germline trimming cut 5 bases from V and 8 bases from J; bases unmatched to any gene: 10. Here the CDR3 DNA reads TGTGCTAGTGGTCCGGGACAGGGTAGTTCGGATGAGCAGTTCTTC. Protein product: CASGPGQGSSDEQFF.

In this sample, this clone turned up a few times. V and J are TRBV6-8 and TRBJ1-6; no reliable D call. The ends were cut back, 10 bases at V and 0 bases at J, with 13 bases in the middle. This CDR3 region has 15 residues. Germline V gene sequence: CDR1 MNHGY, CDR2 SAAAGT. The CDR3 region is CAIGNMSSYNSPLHF. DNA for the CDR3: TGTGCCATCGGGAATATGAGCTCCTATAATTCACCCCTCCACTTT.

The chain combines TRBV6-8 with TRBJ1-5, with TRBD1 matching 10 bases. The CDR3 is made up of 15 amino acids. Germline values: CDR1 MNHGY, CDR2 SAAAGT. V shed 4 bases and J 7 bases; nucleotides not matched to a gene: 7. CDR3 sequence reads: CASSSAGTGDQPQHF. CDR3 sequence (DNA): TGTGCCAGCAGTTCAGCCGGGACAGGGGACCAGCCCCAGCATTTT.

V gene TRBV6-8 combines with J gene TRBJ2-1; 8 bases align to TRBD1. The CDR3 has 16 amino acids. The J segment lost 1 base and the V segment lost 5 bases, leaving 7 bases of the junction unmatched. Germline V lookup: CDR1 MNHGY, CDR2 SAAAGT. In DNA, the CDR3 is TGTGCCAGCAGTATTATACAGGGGGTTTCCTACAATGAGCAGTTCTTC. Its protein product is CASSIIQGVSYNEQFF.

This sequence joins TRBV28 and TRBJ1-5, with 8 bases fitting TRBD1. The CDR3 sequence is 15 residues long. Trimming took 3 bases from V and 2 from J; bases not matched to a gene: 3. Germline CDR1 MDHEN, CDR2 SYDVKM. CDR3 nucleotides: TGTGCCAGCAGTTTCGACAGGGGTGGCAATCAGCCCCAGCATTTT. Protein product: CASSFDRGGNQPQHF.

The rearrangement links TRBV6-8 to TRBJ1-3; tentative D call: TRBD1 (5 bases). CDR3 size: 15 residues. Deletions cut 5 bases from V and 1 base from J, with 12 bases between. Germline CDR1 MNHGY, CDR2 SAAAGT. CDR3 nucleotides: TGTGCCAGCAGTCCGGGGCCAATATCTGGAAACACCATATATTTT. It is translated as CASSPGPISGNTIYF.

This clone occurred once. V and J are TRBV11-3 and TRBJ2-3; 12 bases are shared with TRBD1. The trim removed 4 bases at V and 4 bases at J, leaving 3 bases unmatched. The CDR3 is 15 amino acids. The germline V gene has CDR1 SGHNT and CDR2 YENEEA. CDR3 loop: CASSSGTGGADTQYF. The CDR3 coding sequence is TGTGCCAGCAGCTCCGGGACAGGGGGCGCAGATACGCAGTATTTT.

This clone was counted once. The chain has TRBV6-8 and TRBJ1-5; D not resolved. The V gene's germline CDR1 is MNHGY and CDR2 SAAAGT. This CDR3 contains 16 residues. The germline V and J ends were trimmed by 6 bases and 0 bases, with 15 bases remaining between them. CDR3 residues: CASSPRGGLSNQPQHF. The CDR3, as DNA: TGTGCCAGCAGCCCCCGAGGCGGACTTAGCAATCAGCCCCAGCATTTT.

J is TRBJ1-1 and V is TRBV28, with D hard to call. CDR1 MDHEN and CDR2 SYDVKM come from the germline V gene. This CDR3 contains 12 residues. Trimming shortened V by 5 bases and J by 5 bases, and 9 bases separated the two germline ends. CDR3 nucleotide sequence: TGTGCCAGCAGTGCCAGCCTAACTGAAGCTTTCTTT. Protein: CASSASLTEAFF.

The rearrangement joins TRBV6-8 to TRBJ2-2, with D possibly being TRBD2 (5 bases). Germline CDR1 reads MNHGY; CDR2 reads SAAAGT. The CDR3 consists of 12 residues. With 5 bases removed from V and 6 bases from J, the gap between germline ends came to 7 bases. This chain's CDR3 is CASSTRSGELFF. DNA of the CDR3: TGTGCCAGCAGTACTAGATCCGGGGAGCTGTTTTTT.

The chain links TRBV19 to TRBJ1-5, with D perhaps TRBD1 (5 bases). The CDR3 length is 14 residues. Germline CDR1 and CDR2: LNHDA and SQIVND (reference sequence). With 5 bases removed from V and 0 bases from J, the gap between germline ends came to 8 bases. CDR3 loop: CASSLGGSNQPQHF. Written as DNA, the CDR3 is TGTGCCAGTAGTCTTGGGGGTAGCAATCAGCCCCAGCATTTT.

Written as DNA, the CDR3 is TGTGCCAGCAGCTTGAACAGGGGGGCCTACGAGCAGTACTTC. Translated: CASSLNRGAYEQYF. The V gene is TRBV11-3, the J gene TRBJ2-7; 8 bases are a match to TRBD1. The CDR3 extends over 14 amino acids. Trimming at V came to 3 bases and at J to 2 bases, leaving 3 bases not matched to a gene. CDR1 is SGHNT and CDR2 is YENEEA in the germline V gene.

This clone showed up just once. This rearrangement joins TRBV23-1 to TRBJ2-7; D perhaps matches TRBD1 (5 bases). TRBV23-1 is an ORF; its function is uncertain. This CDR3 has 13 amino acids. Trimming took 6 bases from V and 1 from J, leaving 10 bases between them. The CDR3 loop is CASSLRASYEQYF. CDR3 coding DNA: TGCGCCAGCAGCCTCAGGGCTTCCTACGAGCAGTACTTC.

This sequence joins TRBV6-8 and TRBJ2-7; a weak D match, TRBD2 (5 bases). The CDR3 runs 12 residues. V lost 8 bases to trimming and J lost 5 bases, with 13 bases between them. Germline V gene lookup returns CDR1 MNHGY and CDR2 SAAAGT. The CDR3 nucleotides read TGTGCCAGCGTTTGGGAGAGGAACGAGCAGTACTTC. This sequence encodes CASVWERNEQYF.